The following is a T cell receptor beta chain sequence with its context. Its target is unknown. One base away lies a much larger clone, so this may be a sequencing read error. The data belong to a study of molecular identifiers for immune sequencing clone quantification. Whole-study findings and limits: Some 970,000 naive cells reportedly did not prevent detection of spiked Jurkat TCR RNA from one cell.

Listed TCR primers and previously described methods were used for bulk TCR libraries. MiXCR was run by TCRdb on the PCR reads, yielding one entry per CDR3 protein. The repertoire consists of roughly 320,000 distinct CDR3 sequences, with roughly 24% occurring once and the leading ten covering 0.7% to 0.95%. Germline lookup yields CDR1 MDHEN and CDR2 SYDVKM. The CDR3 totals 11 residues. Sequenced material: naive CD8+ T cells from blood, with Jurkat cell RNA spiked in. Subset denoted: FACS-sorted CD8+CD4-CCR7+CD45RA+ naive T cells. This sequence joins TRBV28 and TRBJ2-7, with D uncertain. The sequence derives from a human donor in good health. Some libraries in this study had Jurkat cell RNA spiked in. The CDR3 protein is CASRAWNEQCF. CDR3 nucleotide sequence: TGTGCCAGCAGGGCTTGGAACGAGCAGTGCTTC. The whole variable domain, filled in from reference TRBV28 and TRBJ2-7, reads DVKVTQSSRYLVKRTGEKVFLECVQDMDHENMFWYRQDPGLGLRLIYFSYDVKMKEKGDIPEGYSVSREKKERFSLILESASTNQTSMYLCASRAWNEQCFGPGTRLTVT.